A single sample is the source of the 9 T cell receptor beta chains below, sequenced in a study of blood T cell repertoires in COVID-19. Sequencing used immunoSEQ multiplex PCR; TCRdb keeps in-frame clones, though not all of them. The table shows about 200,000 clones, with about 90% occurring only once. Source material: peripheral blood. These TCRs come from a man aged 18 to 29 with active or convalescent COVID-19.

The J gene is TRBJ2-7, the V gene TRBV18; possible D gene TRBD1, 6 bases. There are 11 residues in the CDR3. CDR1 and CDR2 (germline): KGHSH, LQKENI. The V end lost 6 bases, the J end lost 5 bases, and 8 bases lay between the germline ends. The DNA for the CDR3 is TGTGCCAGCTCCCAGGGGAACGAGCAGTACTTC. Translated, it gives CASSQGNEQYF.

The chain links TRBV7-6 to TRBJ2-3, with TRBD2 matching over 7 bases. Germline values: CDR1 SGHVS, CDR2 FNYEAQ. This CDR3 is 16 amino acids long. V lost 7 bases, J lost 3 bases, and 13 bases stayed unmatched. DNA for the CDR3: TGTGCCAGCACCAGATTGGCGGGAGCGCAAACAGATACGCAGTATTTT. This codes for CASTRLAGAQTDTQYF.

V usage is TRBV18 and J usage is TRBJ1-4, with 7 bases lining up with TRBD1. Germline-derived CDR1 and CDR2 are KGHSH and LQKENI. The CDR3 runs 16 residues. Trimming at V came to 6 bases and at J to 4 bases, leaving 11 bases not matched to a gene. CDR3 in amino acids: CASSLSPGQFNEKLFF. The CDR3 coding sequence is TGTGCCAGCTCCCTGTCCCCGGGACAGTTTAATGAAAAACTGTTTTTT.

The chain recombines TRBV2 with TRBJ2-7, with D uncertain. V lost 7 bases and J lost 6, with 10 bases in between. This CDR3 region has 11 residues. Germline V gene sequence: CDR1 SNHLY, CDR2 FYNNEI. The CDR3 region is CASKNFGEQYF. The CDR3 DNA reads TGTGCCAGCAAAAACTTCGGCGAGCAGTACTTC.

The V gene is TRBV5-1, the J gene TRBJ1-1; D is undetermined. V gave up 0 bases and J gave up 4 bases, with 7 bases separating them. The CDR3 spans 13 residues. Germline V gene lookup returns CDR1 SGHRS and CDR2 YFSETQ. CDR3: CASSLDVGTEAFF. DNA of the CDR3: TGCGCCAGCAGCTTGGACGTCGGCACTGAAGCTTTCTTT.

This clone was detected only once. The J gene is TRBJ2-3, the V gene TRBV2; TRBD1 agrees at 10 bases. The germline gives CDR1 SNHLY, CDR2 FYNNEI. Germline trimming cut 5 bases from V and 4 bases from J; bases unmatched to any gene: 3. The CDR3 loop spans 14 amino acids. The CDR3 DNA reads TGTGCCAGCAGTCGGACAGGGGGATCAGATACGCAGTATTTT. Translated, it gives CASSRTGGSDTQYF.

The chain carries TRBV27 and TRBJ1-4; 8 bases are shared with TRBD1. The CDR3 loop spans 15 amino acids. The V gene end was trimmed by 0 bases and the J gene end by 5 bases; junction bases not matched to a gene: 2. Germline assignment: CDR1 MNHEY and CDR2 SMNVEV (reference sequence). The CDR3 here is CASSLSYRGNEKLFF. DNA for the CDR3: TGTGCCAGCAGTTTATCGTACAGGGGGAATGAAAAACTGTTTTTT. The entire variable domain, with the rest obtained from reference TRBV27 and TRBJ1-4, is as follows: EAQVTQNPRYLITVTGKKLTVTCSQNMNHEYMSWYRQDPGLGLRQIYYSMNVEVTDKGDVPEGYKVSRKEKRNFPLILESPSPNQTSLYFCASSLSYRGNEKLFFGSGTQLSVL.

The chain has TRBV7-8 and TRBJ2-7, with 7 nucleotides matching TRBD2. V lost 5 bases, J lost 6 bases, and 4 bases stayed unmatched. The CDR3 is made up of 12 amino acids. CDR1 and CDR2 from the germline V gene are SGHVS and FQNEAQ. CDR3: CASSTLAPEQYF. The CDR3 region has the DNA TGTGCCAGCAGCACACTAGCGCCCGAGCAGTACTTC.

The rearrangement joins TRBV4-1 to TRBJ1-1; D is unresolved. Germline CDR1 and CDR2: MGHRA and YSYEKL. This CDR3 is 14 amino acids long. With 1 base removed from V and 2 bases from J, the gap between germline ends came to 8 bases. The CDR3 bases are TGCGCCAGCAGCCAAGTGACTTTAAACACTGAAGCTTTCTTT. This translates into CASSQVTLNTEAFF.